The 30 T cell receptor beta chains below all came from one sample that was sequenced in a study of blood T cells in healthy people across ages. Combining a sample-barcoded 5' primer with a J-beta primer mix, a second PCR ran for roughly 7 to 11 cycles. TCRdb redid the calling of the 5' RACE reads with MiXCR, one entry per CDR3 protein. The table lists 900,000 to 950,000 distinct CDR3 sequences, 25% to 30% of them singletons. This sample also belongs to another study, concerning T cells of mothers and their children.

The sample consisted of blood. Receptor source: a woman aged 40 to 49 in good health.

This clonotype has a handful of counts. The rearrangement uses TRBV5-5 and TRBJ1-4; no clear D. V lost 0 bases, J lost 3 bases, and 6 bases lay in between. Per the germline V gene, CDR1 is SGHKS and CDR2 is YYEKEE (reference sequence). The CDR3 spans 14 residues. CDR3 protein: CASSLEVANEKLFF. The DNA for the CDR3 is TGTGCCAGCAGCTTGGAGGTTGCTAATGAAAAACTGTTTTTT.

There are many counts of this clonotype. J is TRBJ2-1 and V is TRBV29-1; TRBD2 might be the D (6 bases). The germline CDR1 and CDR2 sequences are SQVTM and ANQGSEA. The CDR3 has 14 residues. The V end lost 7 bases, the J end lost 4 bases, and 17 bases lay between the germline ends. As DNA, the CDR3 is TGCAGCGGGGGTAGGGTCGGGGGTTACAATGAGCAGTTCTTC. Protein sequence: CSGGRVGGYNEQFF.

In this sample, this clonotype turned up once. The V call is TRBV20-1, the J call TRBJ2-1; 9 bases fit TRBD2. V dropped 0 bases and J dropped 4; count of bases not matched to a gene: 4. CDR1 and CDR2 (germline): DFQATT, SNEGSKA (reference sequence). There are 15 residues in the CDR3. CDR3 region: CSARDLAGVYNEQFF. Here the CDR3 DNA reads TGCAGTGCTAGAGATTTAGCGGGGGTGTACAATGAGCAGTTCTTC.

This clonotype was counted a few times. CDR3 sequence reads: CAWSVHGGQTLGYTF. DNA of the CDR3: TGTGCCTGGAGTGTACACGGGGGACAAACTCTAGGCTACACCTTC. This rearrangement joins TRBV30 to TRBJ1-2, with TRBD1 as a possible D gene (6 bases). The ends were cut back, 0 bases at V and 8 bases at J, with 19 bases in the middle. The germline gives CDR1 GTSNPN, CDR2 SVGIG (reference sequence). This CDR3 is built from 15 residues.

This clonotype was seen many times. The V call is TRBV15, the J call TRBJ2-1; 7 positions match TRBD2. CDR3 length equals 12 residues. V trimming: 0 bases; J trimming: 12 bases; junction bases outside the gene matches: 2. In germline, CDR1 is LNHNV, CDR2 YYDKDF (reference sequence). The CDR3 nucleotides are TGTGCCACCAGCAGAGATGGGAGGGGGCAGTTCTTC. Its protein product is CATSRDGRGQFF.

This clonotype was recorded at least ten times. The chain employs TRBV4-1 and TRBJ2-4; 11 bases line up with TRBD2. V lost 0 bases and J lost 0; bases outside the gene matches: 13. The CDR3 runs 21 residues. The germline V gene encodes CDR1 MGHRA and CDR2 YSYEKL. The CDR3 DNA is TGCGCCAGCAGCCAAGATCCGCGACTAGCGGGGATTAAACTAGCCAAAAACATTCAGTACTTC. Translation: CASSQDPRLAGIKLAKNIQYF.

The V gene is TRBV25-1, the J gene TRBJ2-5; no reliable D call. The CDR3 loop spans 13 amino acids. Looked up from germline, CDR1 is MGHDK and CDR2 is SYGVNS. The ends were cut back, 3 bases at V and 5 bases at J, with 10 bases in the middle. CDR3 nucleotides: TGTGCCAGCAGTGAGGCGCAGCGCGAGACCCAGTACTTC. Translated: CASSEAQRETQYF. The full variable domain, in which reference TRBV25-1 and TRBJ2-5 provide the parts outside the CDR3, is EADIYQTPRYLVIGTGKKITLECSQTMGHDKMYWYQQDPGMELHLIHYSYGVNSTEKGDLSSESTVSRIRTEHFPLTLESARPSHTSQYLCASSEAQRETQYFGPGTRLLVL.

This clonotype was seen more than once but under ten times. The rearrangement joins TRBV4-3 to TRBJ1-1; D is uncertain. Per germline, CDR1 LGHNA and CDR2 YSLEER. V was cut by 1 base and J by 0 bases, with 18 bases left in between. CDR3 length equals 18 residues. The CDR3 nucleotides are TGCGCCAGCAGCCAAGCGGCCAAACCGGACGGATTGAACACTGAAGCTTTCTTT. The encoded protein is CASSQAAKPDGLNTEAFF.

The table lists this clonotype with a few counts. The V call is TRBV12-3 or TRBV12-4, the J call TRBJ2-1; D is ambiguous. The CDR3 has 15 amino acids. Trimming shortened V by 8 bases and J by 3 bases, and 17 bases separated the two germline ends. This CDR3 is CASLEWTAGYNEQFF. The CDR3 region has the DNA TGTGCCAGCCTGGAATGGACCGCCGGCTACAATGAGCAGTTCTTC.

This clonotype came up once. A read error is possible here, since a much larger clone lies one base away. The chain has TRBV30 and TRBJ1-5, with unresolved D. CDR1 is GTSNPN, CDR2 SVGIG, per germline (reference sequence). V lost 1 base to trimming and J lost 0 bases, with 1 base between them. CDR3 size: 12 residues. The CDR3 protein is CAWSDSNQPQHF. As DNA, the CDR3 is TGTGCCTGGAGTGATAGCAATCAGCCCCAGCATTTT.

On this clonotype itself: The junction shows a germline mismatch at one end, possibly a read error. The chain has TRBV18 and TRBJ2-7, with 10 positions matching TRBD1. This CDR3 has 15 residues. CDR1 KGHSH and CDR2 LQKENI come from the germline V gene. The DNA of the CDR3 is TGTGCCAACTCAACGGGACAGGGGATCTCCTACGAGCAGTACTTC. Residues: CANSTGQGISYEQYF.

The V call is TRBV3-1, the J call TRBJ1-1; D is possibly TRBD1 (5 bases). The V gene's germline CDR1 is LGHDT and CDR2 YNNKEL (reference sequence). The CDR3 is 14 amino acids. V was trimmed by 4 bases and J by 4 bases, leaving 13 bases between them. This CDR3 is CASSPDTGGTEAFF. CDR3 nucleotide sequence: TGTGCCAGCAGCCCAGACACCGGGGGCACTGAAGCTTTCTTT.

This clonotype has just a few counts. V gene TRBV3-1 combines with J gene TRBJ2-5; 9 nucleotides match TRBD2. Per the germline V gene, CDR1 is LGHDT and CDR2 is YNNKEL (reference sequence). The CDR3 contains 14 residues. Trimming took 6 bases from V and 5 from J; bases not matched to a gene: 7. CDR3 nucleotide sequence: TGTGCCAGCAGGCGTAGCGGGGGAGTGGAGACCCAGTACTTC. This translates into CASRRSGGVETQYF.

The CDR3 DNA reads as TGCGCCAGCAGCCAAGGCCCCATGACGTCCTTGTACAATGAGCAGTACTTC. As protein: CASSQGPMTSLYNEQYF. This sequence joins TRBV4-3 and TRBJ2-4; D unclear. The CDR3 has 17 amino acids. CDR1 and CDR2 (germline): LGHNA, YSLEER. The germline V and J ends were trimmed by 1 base and 13 bases, with 26 bases remaining between them.

The genes are TRBV27 and TRBJ2-3; D unresolved. Trimming shortened V by 5 bases and J by 2 bases, and 11 bases separated the two germline ends. CDR1 and CDR2 (germline): MNHEY, SMNVEV (reference sequence). The CDR3 consists of 14 residues. In nucleotides, the CDR3 is TGTGCCAGCAGTCCCGACGGATTCACAGATACGCAGTATTTT. Its protein is CASSPDGFTDTQYF.

This clonotype has a single count. The CDR3 DNA follows: TGTGCCAGCAGTTTGACTAGCGTGGCCTACGAGCAGTACTTC. Amino acids: CASSLTSVAYEQYF. This rearrangement joins TRBV6-4 to TRBJ2-4, with 8 positions matching TRBD2. The DNA matches TRBJ2-7 better at its end, which makes the J call doubtful. Per the germline V gene, CDR1 is MRHNA and CDR2 is SNTAGT. This CDR3 is 14 amino acids long.

The chain is built from TRBV7-8 and TRBJ1-2, with 7 bases that match TRBD1. V lost 1 base and J lost 0; bases outside the gene matches: 5. The CDR3 sequence is 16 residues long. Germline CDR1 and CDR2: SGHVS and FQNEAQ. CDR3 nucleotides: TGTGCCAGCAGCTTAGTCGGGACAGTTACTAACTATGGCTACACCTTC. Its protein is CASSLVGTVTNYGYTF.

This clonotype was seen a handful of times. V usage is TRBV6-5 and J usage is TRBJ1-1; D not certain. The ends were cut back, 8 bases at V and 6 bases at J, with 10 bases in the middle. Germline lookup yields CDR1 MNHEY and CDR2 SVGAGI. CDR3 length equals 11 residues. CDR3 DNA: TGTGCCAGCGGGGTCACAGCTGAAGCTTTCTTT. It yields the protein CASGVTAEAFF.

This clonotype appeared a few times. The chain employs TRBV7-2 and TRBJ2-3; D gene ambiguous. The V end lost 4 bases, the J end lost 5 bases, and 13 bases lay between the germline ends. This CDR3 is 14 amino acids long. The germline gives CDR1 SGHTA, CDR2 FQGNSA. In nucleotides, the CDR3 is TGTGCCAGCAGCTCCCCGTTGGAGAGAGATACGCAGTATTTT. Translation gives CASSSPLERDTQYF.

This chain uses TRBV30 with TRBJ1-5; weak D call: TRBD1 (5 bases). In germline, CDR1 is GTSNPN, CDR2 SVGIG (reference sequence). Trimming cost V 4 bases and J 7 bases, with 17 bases left between them. The CDR3 covers 14 residues. CDR3 protein: CAWNPGGVPQPQHF. Here the CDR3 DNA reads TGTGCCTGGAATCCCGGAGGGGTTCCCCAGCCCCAGCATTTT.

This clonotype has just a few counts. The chain couples TRBV7-9 to TRBJ2-3, with 15 positions matching TRBD2. This CDR3 has 17 amino acids. Germline loops: CDR1 SEHNR, CDR2 FQNEAQ (reference sequence). V shed 5 bases, J shed 5 bases, and the junction held 8 bases outside the gene matches. The CDR3 protein is CASSRTSGGAGGDTQYF. For the CDR3, the DNA is TGTGCCAGCAGCCGGACTAGCGGGGGGGCCGGGGGAGATACGCAGTATTTT.

The chain combines TRBV3-1 with TRBJ1-2; D call uncertain. The CDR3 consists of 13 residues. The germline CDR1 and CDR2 sequences are LGHDT and YNNKEL (reference sequence). The V and J ends lost 1 base and 8 bases respectively, with 11 bases between them. The CDR3 DNA follows: TGTGCCAGCAGCCAAGCCTCAAGTAGGGGCTACACCTTC. Amino acid sequence: CASSQASSRGYTF.

The chain has TRBV6-1 and TRBJ2-3; D unclear. V dropped 2 bases and J dropped 5 bases, with 8 bases sitting between them. Germline V lookup: CDR1 MNHNS, CDR2 SASEGT. CDR3 length: 13 residues. The CDR3, as DNA: TGTGCCAGCAGTGAACGGGTGGGAGATACGCAGTATTTT. It encodes CASSERVGDTQYF.

This CDR3 reads CAWSEGQGRSPLHF. The CDR3 bases are TGTGCCTGGAGCGAGGGACAGGGACGTTCACCCCTCCACTTT. The chain couples TRBV30 to TRBJ1-6; the match to TRBD1 covers 9 bases. The CDR3 consists of 14 residues. The germline CDR1 and CDR2 sequences are GTSNPN and SVGIG (reference sequence). Unmatched junction bases numbered 6, after V lost 3 bases and J lost 9 bases.

This clonotype was recorded many times. The chain combines TRBV5-1 with TRBJ2-5, with D tentatively TRBD1 (5 bases). V shed 5 bases and J shed 3 bases, with 14 bases lying between them. CDR1 and CDR2 (germline): SGHRS, YFSETQ. This CDR3 contains 14 residues. The CDR3, as DNA: TGCGCCAGCAGGCAGGGAACCGTTGAAGAGACCCAGTACTTC. It is translated as CASRQGTVEETQYF.

This clonotype was picked up a small number of times. A much larger clone lies one base from this, so it may be a read error. This rearrangement joins TRBV27 to TRBJ2-7; TRBD1 agrees at 7 bases. The ends lost 4 bases at V and 3 bases at J; junction bases unmatched: 6. Germline V gene sequence: CDR1 MNHEY, CDR2 SMNVEV (reference sequence). CDR3 length: 14 residues. CDR3 loop: CASSSGQRSYEQYF. CDR3 nucleotides: TGTGCCAGCAGTTCGGGACAGAGAAGCTACGAGCAGTACTTC.

This chain joins TRBV5-1 and TRBJ1-4, with D possibly TRBD1 on 5 matching bases. Germline V CDR1 and CDR2: SGHRS, YFSETQ. This CDR3 comprises 17 residues. V was cut by 1 base and J by 4 bases, with 17 bases left in between. The CDR3 nucleotides are TGCGCCAGCAGCTTGAAGGTTATCCAGGGATATAATGAAAAACTGTTTTTT. Amino acids: CASSLKVIQGYNEKLFF.

On this clonotype itself: This may come from a read error, since a much larger clone is one base off. The V call is TRBV7-2, the J call TRBJ2-1; D assignment may be TRBD1 or TRBD2 (6 bases each). This CDR3 is 17 amino acids long. The germline V gene encodes CDR1 SGHTA and CDR2 FQGNSA. Trimming removed 7 bases at V and 4 bases at J, with 23 bases between. In DNA, the CDR3 is TGTGCCAGCAACTACGGCTTGAGGGGGGCGTTATACAATGAGCAGTTCTTC. Translating it yields CASNYGLRGALYNEQFF.

This clonotype has at least ten counts. The chain has TRBV5-1 and TRBJ1-2; D is perhaps TRBD1 (6 bases). The CDR3 has 13 amino acids. V was clipped by 0 bases and J by 7 bases, with 10 bases between them. The V gene's germline CDR1 is SGHRS and CDR2 YFSETQ. This chain's CDR3 is CASSLDRAFGYTF. The CDR3 region has the DNA TGCGCCAGCAGCTTGGACAGGGCCTTTGGCTACACCTTC.

This clonotype was seen ten or more times. The chain joins TRBV28 to TRBJ2-7; a possible D gene is TRBD2 (5 bases). Germline V gene lookup returns CDR1 MDHEN and CDR2 SYDVKM. There are 15 residues in the CDR3. Trimming took off 6 bases at V and 2 bases at J, with 17 bases between the two ends. The CDR3 reads CASRRDVTSTYEQYF. DNA of the CDR3: TGTGCCAGCAGGAGGGATGTGACATCGACCTACGAGCAGTACTTC.